The present entry profiles one TCR beta chain with its context. Its antigen remains unknown. The sample originates from a study of T cells expressing NK-cell markers. Study outcomes and limitations: As a fraction of CD8+ T cells, dominant NKG2C+ clonotypes reached about 1.0-7.5% in six donors.

TCR beta cDNA was made by 5'RACE template switching with UMIs. TCRdb reprocessed the 5' RACE reads; each CDR3 protein has one entry and no DNA is given. This table lists approximately 460,000 distinct CDR3 sequences. This CDR3 has 17 amino acids. Germline V gene sequence: CDR1 LGHNA, CDR2 YNFKEQ. This chain links TRBV4-2 with TRBJ2-7; TCRdb's assignment of TRBD1 cannot be checked, as there is no DNA. Sequenced material: blood T cells: a sorted CD56 or NKG2C T cell subset, CD4+ or CD8+ T cells, or bulk PBMC T cells (not recorded which). This TCR was recovered from a woman aged 18 to 75 in good health. The CDR3 sequence: CASSQDRVRRPAGEQYF.